This T cell receptor (beta chain) was sequenced for a study of T cells in Graves' hyperthyroidism and ophthalmopathy. RNA transcripts yielded amplified TCR beta CDR3 regions. Primed by the HTBI set, a first-round RT-PCR was run on the TCR CDR3. TCRdb reprocessed the multiplex PCR reads via MiXCR and lists one record per CDR3 protein. Of some 490,000 distinct CDR3 sequences listed, roughly 23% are singletons. Study-wide points: Researchers report that a 13 V-J model separated ophthalmopathy from stable hyperthyroidism. The model anticipated ophthalmopathy a median approximately 6.6 months pre-onset.

The CDR3 runs to 13 residues. Per germline, CDR1 MNHNS and CDR2 SASEGT. V was pared by 4 bases and J by 4 bases, with 4 bases of the junction left unmatched. The table lists this clonotype with a few counts. No antigen is known for it. This chain connects TRBV6-1 to TRBJ2-7, with TRBD2 identical over 7 bases. The specimen was blood. The clonotype originates from an older woman with Graves' ophthalmopathy. The chain's CDR3 is CASSARGDYEQYF. The CDR3 DNA is TGTGCCAGCAGTGCCCGGGGGGATTACGAGCAGTACTTC.